The 29 T cell receptor beta chains below were found in one sample sequenced in a study of cytomegalovirus exposure and HLA in healthy donors. This PCR relied on a set of 60 Vbeta primers and 13 Jbeta primers. Only in-frame clones appear in the TCRdb table, and some are missing; sequencing was by immunoSEQ multiplex PCR. The sample lists under 200,000 clones, more than 70% occurring once. The sequenced sample consisted of PBMCs. Receptors originate from a boy between 2 and 10 years old in good health and CMV-seronegative.

The rearrangement joins TRBV19 to TRBJ2-7; TRBD2 matches 11 bases. The CDR3 sequence is 13 residues long. The V gene end was trimmed by 8 bases and the J gene end by 3 bases; junction bases not matched to a gene: 3. Looked up from germline, CDR1 is LNHDA and CDR2 is SQIVND (reference sequence). The CDR3 protein is CASGGTSGYEQYF. CDR3 in DNA: TGTGCCAGTGGGGGGACTAGCGGCTACGAGCAGTACTTC.

Only a few counts were recorded for this clone. The chain links TRBV10-3 to TRBJ2-1, with TRBD1 matching 12 bases. Trimming cost V 2 bases and J 8 bases; bases outside gene matches: 4. Germline V lookup: CDR1 ENHRY, CDR2 SYGVKD. The CDR3 extends over 15 amino acids. CDR3 amino acids: CAISERDRGLDEQFF. CDR3 nucleotide sequence: TGTGCCATCAGTGAGAGGGACAGGGGGCTGGATGAGCAGTTCTTC.

The CDR3 sequence: CASSLLGTDTQYF. For the CDR3, the DNA is TGTGCCAGCAGCCTACTAGGCACAGATACGCAGTATTTT. This chain uses TRBV5-4 with TRBJ2-3; D is perhaps TRBD2 (5 bases). V was pared by 4 bases and J by 1 base, with 7 bases between. The CDR3 runs 13 residues. Germline CDR1 reads SGHNT; CDR2 reads YYREEE (reference sequence).

V usage is TRBV5-4 and J usage is TRBJ2-5, with D possibly matching TRBD1 (6 bases). The CDR3 length is 15 residues. Germline V gene data show CDR1 as SGHNT and CDR2 as YYREEE (reference sequence). V was cut by 0 bases and J by 3 bases, with 12 bases left in between. This CDR3 is CASSLVFRGEETQYF. The CDR3 DNA reads as TGTGCCAGCAGCTTGGTTTTCAGGGGAGAAGAGACCCAGTACTTC. The variable domain in full, with the rest retrieved from reference TRBV5-4 and TRBJ2-5, is ETGVTQSPTHLIKTRGQQVTLRCSSQSGHNTVSWYQQALGQGPQFIFQYYREEENGRGNFPPRFSGLQFPNYSSELNVNALELDDSALYLCASSLVFRGEETQYFGPGTRLLVL.

The rearrangement uses TRBV30 and TRBJ2-1; 8 nucleotides align to TRBD2. Germline CDR1 is GTSNPN and CDR2 is SVGIG (reference sequence). This CDR3 is built from 12 residues. Trimming took 1 base from V and 12 from J; bases not matched to a gene: 5. CDR3 nucleotide sequence: TGTGCCTGGAGTGCAGGGACTAGAGGGCAGTTCTTC. Its translation is CAWSAGTRGQFF.

The CDR3 loop is CASRPGLAGGPSDEQFF. As DNA, the CDR3 is TGTGCCAGCAGGCCGGGACTAGCGGGAGGGCCGAGTGATGAGCAGTTCTTC. The gene calls are TRBV28 and TRBJ2-1, with TRBD2 identical over 16 bases. Germline V gives CDR1 MDHEN, CDR2 SYDVKM. Germline trimming cut 6 bases from V and 8 bases from J; bases unmatched to any gene: 10. There are 17 residues in the CDR3.

This chain uses TRBV5-4 with TRBJ2-3; D is possibly TRBD2 (5 bases). The CDR3 consists of 15 residues. Germline-derived CDR1 and CDR2 are SGHNT and YYREEE (reference sequence). Deletions cut 1 base from V and 3 bases from J, with 12 bases between. The CDR3 is CASSLIASGTDTQYF. The CDR3 nucleotides read TGTGCCAGCAGCTTGATCGCCAGCGGAACAGATACGCAGTATTTT.

This clone was counted only a few times. The chain joins TRBV6-5 to TRBJ2-1, with D perhaps matching TRBD2 (6 bases). The CDR3 sequence is 14 residues long. The germline V and J ends were trimmed by 0 bases and 6 bases, with 9 bases remaining between them. Germline lookup yields CDR1 MNHEY and CDR2 SVGAGI. The CDR3 sequence: CASSYSAGSNEQFF. The DNA for the CDR3 is TGTGCCAGCAGTTACTCTGCGGGGAGCAATGAGCAGTTCTTC.

This sequence joins TRBV6-5 and TRBJ2-1; 7 bases fit TRBD2. V lost 0 bases, J lost 5 bases, and 7 bases stayed unmatched. The CDR3 sequence is 16 residues long. Germline CDR1 and CDR2: MNHEY and SVGAGI. The CDR3 spells CASSYSVAGVHNEQFF. The DNA of the CDR3 is TGTGCCAGCAGTTACTCGGTTGCGGGAGTCCACAATGAGCAGTTCTTC.

The chain recombines TRBV25-1 with TRBJ1-1; TRBD1 might be the D (6 bases). The CDR3 runs to 13 residues. Germline assignment: CDR1 MGHDK and CDR2 SYGVNS. V lost 7 bases and J lost 7, with 16 bases in between. This chain's CDR3 is CASTRPGAGEAFF. Written as DNA, the CDR3 is TGTGCCAGCACCCGACCAGGGGCCGGTGAAGCTTTCTTT.

The CDR3 protein is CASRVSGRLSYEQYF. The DNA of the CDR3 is TGTGCCAGCAGGGTTAGCGGGAGGCTCTCCTACGAGCAGTACTTC. The V call is TRBV6-1, the J call TRBJ2-7; TRBD2 matches at 10 bases. Germline values: CDR1 MNHNS, CDR2 SASEGT. This CDR3 contains 15 residues. Losses at the gene ends were 6 bases for V and 0 bases for J; bases not matched to a gene: 5.

CDR3 DNA sequence: TGTGCCAGCAGCCACACTGACAGGACGCTACCCTATCAGCCCCAGCATTTT. Translating gives CASSHTDRTLPYQPQHF. The chain recombines TRBV2 with TRBJ1-5; TRBD1 is a possible D gene (6 bases). This CDR3 has 17 amino acids. V was clipped by 6 bases and J by 5 bases, with 23 bases between them. Germline-derived CDR1 and CDR2 are SNHLY and FYNNEI.

The gene calls are TRBV10-3 and TRBJ2-3; no reliable D call. The CDR3 runs to 12 residues. Germline CDR1 is ENHRY and CDR2 is SYGVKD. V was trimmed by 6 bases and J by 5 bases, leaving 9 bases between them. CDR3 DNA: TGTGCCATCAGCCCCGGTGGAGATACGCAGTATTTT. Its translation is CAISPGGDTQYF.

J is TRBJ2-6 and V is TRBV28; D perhaps matches TRBD1 (5 bases). Trimming shortened V by 7 bases and J by 1 base, and 32 bases separated the two germline ends. CDR1 MDHEN and CDR2 SYDVKM come from the germline V gene. This CDR3 region has 22 residues. CDR3 nucleotides: TGTGCCAGCATGTCGCCGCAGGGCGAGAGGACCCCGTTGAATTCTGGGGCCAACGTCCTGACTTTC. Its protein is CASMSPQGERTPLNSGANVLTF.

This chain connects TRBV5-4 to TRBJ1-2; 10 nucleotides agree with TRBD1. J was trimmed by 2 bases and V by 1 base; bases with no gene match: 5. CDR3 length: 16 amino acids. Germline-derived CDR1 and CDR2 are SGHNT and YYREEE (reference sequence). This CDR3 is CASSLPPGQGNYGYTF. CDR3 nucleotides: TGTGCCAGCAGCTTGCCTCCGGGACAGGGGAACTATGGCTACACCTTC.

The chain has TRBV4-1 and TRBJ1-5; weak D call: TRBD1 (5 bases). Germline V gene lookup returns CDR1 MGHRA and CDR2 YSYEKL. There are 14 residues in the CDR3. Trimming shortened V by 0 bases and J by 4 bases, and 7 bases separated the two germline ends. The CDR3 DNA sequence: TGCGCCAGCAGCCAAGATCCAGGGAATCAGCCCCAGCATTTT. The encoded protein is CASSQDPGNQPQHF.

The chain carries TRBV4-1 and TRBJ1-2, with 7 bases fitting TRBD1. CDR1 is MGHRA and CDR2 is YSYEKL in the germline V gene. After removal of 4 bases from V and 5 bases from J, the junction contained 13 bases not matched to a gene. This CDR3 comprises 16 residues. DNA of the CDR3: TGCGCCAGCAGCCTAACCGGGACAGAGATTTCTTATGGCTACACCTTC. Translating gives CASSLTGTEISYGYTF.

The genes are TRBV9 and TRBJ2-3, with 7 bases that match TRBD2. The V and J ends lost 2 bases and 0 bases, in that order; junction bases with no gene match: 6. The CDR3 contains 16 residues. Per germline, CDR1 SGDLS and CDR2 YYNGEE. CDR3 in amino acids: CASSVSSGTSTDTQYF. CDR3 sequence (DNA): TGTGCCAGCAGCGTTTCAAGCGGGACGAGCACAGATACGCAGTATTTT.

This chain uses TRBV27 with TRBJ1-5, with TRBD1 identical over 8 bases. Looked up from germline, CDR1 is MNHEY and CDR2 is SMNVEV (reference sequence). V shed 5 bases, J shed 4 bases, and the junction held 7 bases outside the gene matches. There are 15 residues in the CDR3. The CDR3 nucleotides are TGTGCCAGCAGTAATGGACAGGGCTTAAATCAGCCCCAGCATTTT. Residues: CASSNGQGLNQPQHF.

This clone showed up just once. The rearrangement joins TRBV29-1 to TRBJ2-2; 10 nucleotides line up with TRBD2. V was clipped by 6 bases and J by 3 bases; unmatched bases: 7. From germline, CDR1 is SQVTM and CDR2 ANQGSEA. This CDR3 region has 15 residues. The CDR3 region is CSVGDLAGDTGELFF. CDR3 sequence (DNA): TGCAGCGTGGGGGACCTAGCGGGGGACACCGGGGAGCTGTTTTTT.

This CDR3 reads CASSALRRVEKLFF. CDR3 DNA: TGTGCCAGCAGCGCTCTGAGGAGAGTTGAAAAACTGTTTTTT. The chain couples TRBV27 to TRBJ1-4, with D uncertain. The germline V and J ends were trimmed by 6 bases and 7 bases, with 15 bases remaining between them. CDR3 length: 14 residues. Germline V gene lookup returns CDR1 MNHEY and CDR2 SMNVEV (reference sequence).

The J gene is TRBJ2-5, the V gene TRBV2; 8 bases fit TRBD2. The CDR3 has 17 residues. The V and J ends lost 2 bases and 5 bases, in that order; junction bases with no gene match: 13. Germline CDR1 SNHLY, CDR2 FYNNEI. The CDR3 coding sequence is TGTGCCAGCAGTGAAACTTACGGGCGGGAGGCTCGGGAGACCCAGTACTTC. The encoded protein is CASSETYGREARETQYF.

The V gene is TRBV13, the J gene TRBJ1-1; D gene ambiguous. The germline V gene encodes CDR1 PRHDT and CDR2 FYEKMQ (reference sequence). The CDR3 loop spans 12 amino acids. Trimming shortened V by 5 bases and J by 11 bases, and 15 bases separated the two germline ends. DNA for the CDR3: TGTGCCAGCAGCCTAACCCCCACCGGGGCTTTCTTT. It translates to CASSLTPTGAFF.

The chain uses TRBV7-2 and TRBJ1-3; D uncertain. The CDR3 is made up of 12 amino acids. Germline CDR1 SGHTA, CDR2 FQGNSA. Trimming removed 2 bases at V and 6 bases at J, with 5 bases between. In DNA form, the CDR3 reads TGTGCCAGCAGCTTATATCCAAACACCATATATTTT. It codes for CASSLYPNTIYF.

The chain couples TRBV20-1 to TRBJ1-2; 9 bases fit TRBD1. The CDR3 runs to 11 residues. V shed 8 bases and J 7 bases; nucleotides not matched to a gene: 5. Germline CDR1 is DFQATT and CDR2 is SNEGSKA (reference sequence). CDR3 in amino acids: CSWGTGSGYTF. CDR3 nucleotides: TGCAGTTGGGGGACAGGGAGTGGCTACACCTTC.

The J gene is TRBJ1-2, the V gene TRBV2; D is perhaps TRBD1 (6 bases). This CDR3 comprises 14 residues. The germline V gene has CDR1 SNHLY and CDR2 FYNNEI. V shed 5 bases and J shed 4 bases, with 14 bases lying between them. The CDR3 protein is CASSLLQGSYGYTF. The CDR3, as DNA: TGTGCCAGCAGTCTCCTACAGGGTTCCTATGGCTACACCTTC.

This clone was seen only once. The rearrangement joins TRBV27 to TRBJ2-2, with 8 bases lining up with TRBD1. Per germline, CDR1 MNHEY and CDR2 SMNVEV (reference sequence). With V trimmed by 6 bases and J by 1 base, 7 bases remained unmatched. The CDR3 is 16 amino acids. The chain's CDR3 is CASRSLGTGNTGELFF. The CDR3 DNA follows: TGTGCCAGCAGATCTCTCGGGACAGGGAACACCGGGGAGCTGTTTTTT.

This clone was seen only once. V gene TRBV6-6 combines with J gene TRBJ2-1; D not resolved. CDR3 length: 14 amino acids. The V gene lost 0 bases and the J gene lost 9 bases, with 12 bases spanning the gap. Germline V gene lookup returns CDR1 MNHNY and CDR2 SVGAGI (reference sequence). The CDR3 region is CASSYSGPASEQFF. The DNA of the CDR3 is TGTGCCAGCAGTTACTCGGGCCCCGCCAGTGAGCAGTTCTTC.

This chain joins TRBV29-1 and TRBJ2-7; TRBD1 might be the D (6 bases). V was trimmed by 3 bases and J by 3 bases, leaving 15 bases between them. The CDR3 length is 14 residues. In germline, CDR1 is SQVTM, CDR2 ANQGSEA. In DNA form, the CDR3 reads TGCAGCGTTGAGGTTTCTGGCAGGGGCTACGAGCAGTACTTC. Protein sequence: CSVEVSGRGYEQYF.